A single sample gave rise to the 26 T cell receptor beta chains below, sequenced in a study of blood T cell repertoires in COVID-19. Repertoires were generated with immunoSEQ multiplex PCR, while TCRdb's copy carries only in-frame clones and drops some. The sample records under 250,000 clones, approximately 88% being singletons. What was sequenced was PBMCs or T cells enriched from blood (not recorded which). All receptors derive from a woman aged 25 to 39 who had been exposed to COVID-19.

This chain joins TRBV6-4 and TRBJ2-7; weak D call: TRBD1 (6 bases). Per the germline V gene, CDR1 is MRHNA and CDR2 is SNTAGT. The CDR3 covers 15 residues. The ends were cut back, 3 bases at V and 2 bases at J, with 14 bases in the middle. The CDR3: CASSERGQKPYEQYF. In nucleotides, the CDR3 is TGTGCCAGCAGTGAGAGGGGACAAAAGCCCTACGAGCAGTACTTC.

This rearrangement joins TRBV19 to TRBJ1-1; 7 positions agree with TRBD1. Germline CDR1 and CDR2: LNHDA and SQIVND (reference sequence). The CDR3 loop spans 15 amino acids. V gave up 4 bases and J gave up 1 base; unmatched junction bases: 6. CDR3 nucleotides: TGTGCCAGTAGTACCCTTGGACAGGAGAACACTGAAGCTTTCTTT. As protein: CASSTLGQENTEAFF.

CDR3 DNA sequence: TGTGCCAGCAGCTTAGACCTAGCGACCGAGCAGTACTTC. Encoded protein: CASSLDLATEQYF. The chain recombines TRBV11-2 with TRBJ2-7, with a weak D call TRBD2 (6 bases). Germline CDR1 reads SGHAT; CDR2 reads FQNNGV. The V gene lost 0 bases and the J gene lost 6 bases, with 9 bases spanning the gap. This CDR3 contains 13 residues.

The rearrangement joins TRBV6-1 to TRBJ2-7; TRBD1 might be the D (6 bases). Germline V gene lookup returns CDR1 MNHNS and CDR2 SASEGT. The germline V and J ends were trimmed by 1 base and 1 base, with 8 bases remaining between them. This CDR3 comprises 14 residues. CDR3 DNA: TGTGCCAGCAGTGAAGGGACAGAGTCCTACGAGCAGTACTTC. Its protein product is CASSEGTESYEQYF.

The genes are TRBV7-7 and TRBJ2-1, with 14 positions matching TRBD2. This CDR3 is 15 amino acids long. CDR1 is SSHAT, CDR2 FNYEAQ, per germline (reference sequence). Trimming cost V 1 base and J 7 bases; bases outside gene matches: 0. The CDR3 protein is CASSLGTSGRNEQFF. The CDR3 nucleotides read TGTGCCAGCAGCTTAGGGACTAGCGGGAGGAATGAGCAGTTCTTC.

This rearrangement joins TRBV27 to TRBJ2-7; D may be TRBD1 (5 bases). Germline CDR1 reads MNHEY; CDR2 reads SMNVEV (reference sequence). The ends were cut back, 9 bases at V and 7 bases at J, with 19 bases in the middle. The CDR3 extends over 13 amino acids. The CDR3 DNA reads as TGTGCCAGTAGTCCCAGGGAATCGGAAGAGCAGTACTTC. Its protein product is CASSPRESEEQYF.

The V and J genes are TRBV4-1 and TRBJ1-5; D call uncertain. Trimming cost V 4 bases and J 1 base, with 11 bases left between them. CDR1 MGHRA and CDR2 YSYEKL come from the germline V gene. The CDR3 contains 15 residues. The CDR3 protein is CASSLLGESNQPQHF. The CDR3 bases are TGCGCCAGCAGCCTCCTCGGGGAAAGCAATCAGCCCCAGCATTTT.

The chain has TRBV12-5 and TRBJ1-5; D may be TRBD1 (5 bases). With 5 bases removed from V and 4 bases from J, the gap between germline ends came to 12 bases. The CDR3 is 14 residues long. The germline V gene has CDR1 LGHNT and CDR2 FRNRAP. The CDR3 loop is CASGITRGNQPQHF. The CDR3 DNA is TGTGCTAGTGGTATTACCCGGGGGAATCAGCCCCAGCATTTT.

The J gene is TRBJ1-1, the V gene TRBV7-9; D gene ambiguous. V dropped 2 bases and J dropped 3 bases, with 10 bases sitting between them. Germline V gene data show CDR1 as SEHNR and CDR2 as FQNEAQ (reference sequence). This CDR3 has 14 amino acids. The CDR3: CASSLHRGDTEAFF. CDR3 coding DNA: TGTGCCAGCAGCTTACACCGCGGGGACACTGAAGCTTTCTTT. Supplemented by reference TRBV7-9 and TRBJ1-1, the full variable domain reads DTGVSQNPRHKITKRGQNVTFRCDPISEHNRLYWYRQTLGQGPEFLTYFQNEAQLEKSRLLSDRFSAERPKGSFSTLEIQRTEQGDSAMYLCASSLHRGDTEAFFGQGTRLTVV.

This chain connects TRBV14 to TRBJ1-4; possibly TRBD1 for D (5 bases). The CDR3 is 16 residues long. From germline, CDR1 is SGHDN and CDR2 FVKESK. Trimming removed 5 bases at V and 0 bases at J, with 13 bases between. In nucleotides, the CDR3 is TGTGCCAGCAGCTCTTTGGGGGGTGCAACTAATGAAAAACTGTTTTTT. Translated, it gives CASSSLGGATNEKLFF.

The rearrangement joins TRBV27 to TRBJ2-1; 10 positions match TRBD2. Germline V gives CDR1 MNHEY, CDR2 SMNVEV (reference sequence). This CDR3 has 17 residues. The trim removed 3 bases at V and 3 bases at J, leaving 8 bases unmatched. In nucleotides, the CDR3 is TGTGCCAGCAGTTTTCAGCGGGAGGGCCGTCGCTACAATGAGCAGTTCTTC. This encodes CASSFQREGRRYNEQFF.

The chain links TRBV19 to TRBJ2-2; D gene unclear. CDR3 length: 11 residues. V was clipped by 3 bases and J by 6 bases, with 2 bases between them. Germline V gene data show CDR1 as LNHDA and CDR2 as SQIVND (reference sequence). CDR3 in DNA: TGTGCCAGTAGTATCGCCGGGGAGCTGTTTTTT. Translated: CASSIAGELFF.

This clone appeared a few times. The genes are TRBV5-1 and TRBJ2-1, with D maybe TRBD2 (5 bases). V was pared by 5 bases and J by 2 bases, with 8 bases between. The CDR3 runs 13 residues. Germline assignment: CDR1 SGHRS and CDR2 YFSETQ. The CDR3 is CASSSGTYNEQFF. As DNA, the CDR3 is TGCGCCAGCAGTTCCGGGACCTACAATGAGCAGTTCTTC.

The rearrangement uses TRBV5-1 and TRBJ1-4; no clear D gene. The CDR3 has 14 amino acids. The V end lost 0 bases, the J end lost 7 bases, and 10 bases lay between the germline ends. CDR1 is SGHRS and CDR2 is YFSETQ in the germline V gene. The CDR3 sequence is CASSLGNRGEKLFF. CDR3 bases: TGCGCCAGCAGCTTGGGAAATCGGGGTGAAAAACTGTTTTTT. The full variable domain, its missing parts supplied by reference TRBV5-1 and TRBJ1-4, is KAGVTQTPRYLIKTRGQQVTLSCSPISGHRSVSWYQQTPGQGLQFLFEYFSETQRNKGNFPGRFSGRQFSNSRSEMNVSTLELGDSALYLCASSLGNRGEKLFFGSGTQLSVL.

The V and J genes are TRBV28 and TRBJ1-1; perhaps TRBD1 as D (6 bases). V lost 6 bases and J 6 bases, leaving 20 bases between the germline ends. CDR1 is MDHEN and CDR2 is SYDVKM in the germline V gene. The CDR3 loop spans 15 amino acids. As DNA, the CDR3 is TGTGCCAGCAGACTTATGAGGGACAAAGGGGCTGAAGCTTTCTTT. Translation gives CASRLMRDKGAEAFF.

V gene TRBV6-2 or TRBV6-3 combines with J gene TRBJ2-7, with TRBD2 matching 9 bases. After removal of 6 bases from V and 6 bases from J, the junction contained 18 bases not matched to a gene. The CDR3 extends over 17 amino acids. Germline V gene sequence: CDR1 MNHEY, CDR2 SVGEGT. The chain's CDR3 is CASSRPPSVREGVEQYF. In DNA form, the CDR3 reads TGTGCCAGCAGCCGTCCCCCTTCGGTGCGGGAGGGTGTCGAGCAGTACTTC.

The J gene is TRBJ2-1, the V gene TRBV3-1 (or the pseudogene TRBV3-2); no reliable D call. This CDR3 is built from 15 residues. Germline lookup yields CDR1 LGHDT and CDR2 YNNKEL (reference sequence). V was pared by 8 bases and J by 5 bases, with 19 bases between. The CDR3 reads CASGDDRIVNNEQFF. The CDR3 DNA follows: TGTGCCAGCGGAGATGACCGTATAGTGAACAATGAGCAGTTCTTC.

CDR3 nucleotides: TGTGCCAGCAGCAGATCAGGCACTTATGGCTACACCTTC. Residues: CASSRSGTYGYTF. The rearrangement links TRBV6-5 to TRBJ1-2; D not resolved. The CDR3 runs to 13 residues. Trimming removed 6 bases at V and 5 bases at J, with 13 bases between. Germline V CDR1 and CDR2: MNHEY, SVGAGI.

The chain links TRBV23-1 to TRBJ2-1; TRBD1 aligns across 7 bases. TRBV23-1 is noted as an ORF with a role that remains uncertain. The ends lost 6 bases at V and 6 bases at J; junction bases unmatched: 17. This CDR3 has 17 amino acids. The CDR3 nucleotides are TGCGCCAGCAGCCTCCCCCAACAGGGGAGTAGGGGCAATGAGCAGTTCTTC. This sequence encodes CASSLPQQGSRGNEQFF.

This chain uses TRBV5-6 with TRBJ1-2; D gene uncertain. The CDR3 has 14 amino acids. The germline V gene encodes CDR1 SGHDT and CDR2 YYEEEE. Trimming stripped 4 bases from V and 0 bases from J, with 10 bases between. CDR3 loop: CASSIYRTNYGYTF. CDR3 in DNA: TGTGCCAGCAGCATTTACAGAACTAACTATGGCTACACCTTC.

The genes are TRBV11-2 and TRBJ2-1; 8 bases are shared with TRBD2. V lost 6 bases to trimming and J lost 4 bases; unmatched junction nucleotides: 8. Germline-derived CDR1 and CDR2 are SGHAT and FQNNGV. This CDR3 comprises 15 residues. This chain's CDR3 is CASRPVSGSYNEQFF. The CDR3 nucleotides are TGTGCCAGCAGGCCTGTCAGCGGGAGTTACAATGAGCAGTTCTTC. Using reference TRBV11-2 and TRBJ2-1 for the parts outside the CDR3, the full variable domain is EAGVAQSPRYKIIEKRQSVAFWCNPISGHATLYWYQQILGQGPKLLIQFQNNGVVDDSQLPKDRFSAERLKGVDSTLKIQPAKLEDSAVYLCASRPVSGSYNEQFFGPGTRLTVL.

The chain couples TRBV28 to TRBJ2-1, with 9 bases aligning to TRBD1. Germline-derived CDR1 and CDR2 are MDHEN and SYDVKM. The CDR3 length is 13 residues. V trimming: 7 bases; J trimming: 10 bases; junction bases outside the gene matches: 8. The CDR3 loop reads CASMAQGAREQFF. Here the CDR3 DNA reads TGTGCCAGCATGGCACAGGGGGCGCGCGAGCAGTTCTTC.

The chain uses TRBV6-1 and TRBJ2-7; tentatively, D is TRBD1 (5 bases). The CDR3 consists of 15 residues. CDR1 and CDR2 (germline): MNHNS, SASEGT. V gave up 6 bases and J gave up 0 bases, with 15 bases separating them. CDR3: CASRLTVSSSYEQYF. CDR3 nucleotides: TGTGCCAGCAGGCTGACAGTTTCGAGCTCCTACGAGCAGTACTTC.

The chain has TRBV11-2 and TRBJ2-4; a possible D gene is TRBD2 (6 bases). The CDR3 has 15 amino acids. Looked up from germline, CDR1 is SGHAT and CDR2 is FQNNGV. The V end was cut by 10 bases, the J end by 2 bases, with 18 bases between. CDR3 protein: CATTEGGSSKNIQYF. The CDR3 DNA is TGTGCCACAACGGAGGGCGGTAGTTCCAAAAACATTCAGTACTTC.

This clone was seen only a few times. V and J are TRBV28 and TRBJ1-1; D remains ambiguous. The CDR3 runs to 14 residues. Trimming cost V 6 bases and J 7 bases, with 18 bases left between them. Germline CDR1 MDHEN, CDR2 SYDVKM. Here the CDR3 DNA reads TGTGCCAGCAGGCCGACTATTGGCAGGCATGAAGCTTTCTTT. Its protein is CASRPTIGRHEAFF. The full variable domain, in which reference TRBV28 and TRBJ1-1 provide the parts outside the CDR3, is DVKVTQSSRYLVKRTGEKVFLECVQDMDHENMFWYRQDPGLGLRLIYFSYDVKMKEKGDIPEGYSVSREKKERFSLILESASTNQTSMYLCASRPTIGRHEAFFGQGTRLTVV.

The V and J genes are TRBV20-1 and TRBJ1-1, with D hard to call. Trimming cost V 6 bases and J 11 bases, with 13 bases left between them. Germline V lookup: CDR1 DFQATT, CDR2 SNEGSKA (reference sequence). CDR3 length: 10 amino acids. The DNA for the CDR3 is TGCAGTGCCCCGGGTGATCGGGCTTTCTTT. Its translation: CSAPGDRAFF.